Below are 9 T cell receptor beta chains sequenced from a single sample in a study of cytomegalovirus exposure and HLA in healthy donors (dated by TCRdb to 2016 to 2017). The library was prepared using the immunoSEQ multiplex PCR assay. For the multiplex PCR, a mixture combining 60 forward primers for TCR Vbeta segments and 13 reverse primers for TCR Jbeta segments was used. TCRdb carries this immuneACCESS record with in-frame sequences only. Its versions omit some clonotypes, under half of them owing to an unresolved V gene in the studies checked, with the rest unexplained. This sample lists 200,000 or so clones; 84% were detected once. Around 2.8% of the sample goes to the ten largest clones. Specimen: PBMCs. The receptors here all came from a woman between 50 and 59 years old in good health and CMV-seropositive.

This clone was seen more than once but under ten times. The V call is TRBV5-1, the J call TRBJ1-3; the D gene is possibly TRBD1 (6 bases). This CDR3 has 18 amino acids. V was trimmed by 1 base and J by 0 bases, leaving 17 bases between them. Germline V gene data show CDR1 as SGHRS and CDR2 as YFSETQ. For the CDR3, the DNA is TGCGCCAGCAGCTTGTGGGGCCAGGGGTCCATCTCTGGAAACACCATATATTTT. Translating it yields CASSLWGQGSISGNTIYF.

This chain joins TRBV27 and TRBJ2-3, with 15 bases fitting TRBD2. V lost 0 bases to trimming and J lost 3 bases; unmatched junction nucleotides: 7. The germline gives CDR1 MNHEY, CDR2 SMNVEV (reference sequence). This CDR3 region has 19 residues. Written as DNA, the CDR3 is TGTGCCAGCAGTTTATCCCCTCTGGGACTAGCGGGGGGTACAGATACGCAGTATTTT. Its translation: CASSLSPLGLAGGTDTQYF.

The chain is built from TRBV2 and TRBJ2-3; 8 nucleotides agree with TRBD2. Germline V gene sequence: CDR1 SNHLY, CDR2 FYNNEI. V lost 6 bases to trimming and J lost 0 bases; unmatched junction nucleotides: 5. CDR3 size: 15 residues. The CDR3 sequence: CASSLSGASTDTQYF. In DNA, the CDR3 is TGTGCCAGCAGCCTTAGCGGGGCAAGCACAGATACGCAGTATTTT.

This CDR3 is CASSAIEGFQPQHF. The DNA of the CDR3 is TGTGCCAGCAGTGCTATTGAGGGCTTCCAGCCCCAGCATTTT. The chain employs TRBV28 and TRBJ1-5; D gene uncertain. Deletions cut 5 bases from V and 7 bases from J, with 15 bases between. Germline values: CDR1 MDHEN, CDR2 SYDVKM. The CDR3 is 14 residues long.

V is TRBV21-1 and J is TRBJ2-7; the table's D call, TRBD1, was not checked against the DNA. TRBV21-1 is assigned pseudogene status. CDR3 length: 17 amino acids. The CDR3 DNA sequence: TGTGCCAGCAGCTTACCCTGGACAGGGTTTGGGGCCTACGAGCAGTACTTC. Translated, it gives CASSLPWTGFGAYEQYF.

The chain has TRBV7-9 and TRBJ2-3, with 12 positions matching TRBD2. J lost 5 bases, V lost 4 bases, and 4 bases had no gene match. This CDR3 contains 15 residues. Germline CDR1 SEHNR, CDR2 FQNEAQ (reference sequence). The DNA of the CDR3 is TGTGCCAGCAGCTCTAGCGGGGGGGCCGGAGATACGCAGTATTTT. Protein product: CASSSSGGAGDTQYF.

The rearrangement uses TRBV7-2 and TRBJ2-3, with 11 bases that match TRBD2. Per the germline V gene, CDR1 is SGHTA and CDR2 is FQGNSA. This CDR3 contains 16 residues. The V gene end was trimmed by 5 bases and the J gene end by 7 bases; junction bases not matched to a gene: 11. The CDR3, as DNA: TGTGCCAGCAGCCGCGTTCTAGCGGGGGGCACCAATACGCAGTATTTT. The encoded protein is CASSRVLAGGTNTQYF.

Worth noting for this clone: The junction shows a germline mismatch at one end, possibly a read error. The V and J genes are TRBV4-1 and TRBJ1-1; D is possibly TRBD1 (6 bases). Germline lookup yields CDR1 MGHRA and CDR2 YSYEKL. This CDR3 region has 16 residues. Written as DNA, the CDR3 is TGTGCCAGCAGCCAAGATGTACAGGGCGGTGACACTGAAGCTTTCTTT. Translation: CASSQDVQGGDTEAFF.

The gene calls are TRBV29-1 and TRBJ2-7, with TRBD1 identical over 7 bases. The germline gives CDR1 SQVTM, CDR2 ANQGSEA. The V and J ends lost 6 bases and 7 bases, in that order; junction bases with no gene match: 6. The CDR3 covers 11 residues. The CDR3 reads CSVGDREEQYF. The CDR3 region has the DNA TGCAGCGTAGGAGACAGGGAGGAGCAGTACTTC.